This T cell receptor (beta chain) was sequenced in a study of CD8+ T cells in alopecia areata. The germline V gene encodes CDR1 SQVTM and CDR2 ANQGSEA. This CDR3 comprises 14 residues. J gave up 1 base and V 4 bases, and 7 bases lay outside the gene matches. Extracted RNA was reverse transcribed, and the resulting cDNA served as sequencing template. The table came from immunoSEQ multiplex PCR; TCRdb's copy has only in-frame clones and leaves some out. The table shows about 150,000 clones, with more than 75% occurring only once. Overall study results and limits: TCRs were shared less clearly across patients than in mice, possibly for HLA-related reasons.

Cell sorting on a FACSAria was used to separate CD4+ and CD8+ T cells from the PBMCs. This clone was observed a handful of times. No antigen is known for it. The receptor comes from a human donor with alopecia areata. The material sequenced was CD8+ T cells sorted from blood, taken at week 0. The V and J genes are TRBV29-1 and TRBJ2-7; 7 positions match TRBD1. CDR3 residues: CSVAVTGNSYEQYF. In DNA form, the CDR3 reads TGCAGCGTTGCCGTGACAGGGAATTCCTACGAGCAGTACTTC.